The present entry profiles one TCR beta chain with its context. Original handling: Estimated nucleated cell counts came from reference gene primer amplification. Clones were read by immunoSEQ multiplex PCR, and TCRdb kept only the in-frame ones, dropping some. D and trimming come from the DNA, and the V and J calls and clone size come from that table. The sample carries around 120,000 clones, more than 60% recorded once. The data are from a study of blood T cell repertoires in COVID-19. Study-wide background: COVID-19 samples from acute and convalescent phases originated in the United States, Italy and Spain.

With 4 bases removed from V and 0 bases from J, the gap between germline ends came to 10 bases. The CDR3 totals 15 residues. The germline CDR1 and CDR2 sequences are SGHVS and FNYEAQ. The source is a man between 65 and 85 years old with acute or convalescent COVID-19. The chain carries TRBV7-6 and TRBJ1-3, with a possible D match to TRBD1 (5 bases). The source material was peripheral blood. Here the CDR3 reads CASSSRQFSGNTIYF. In nucleotides, the CDR3 is TGTGCCAGCAGCTCTAGACAGTTCTCTGGAAACACCATATATTTT. Filled out from reference TRBV7-6 and TRBJ1-3, the complete variable domain reads GAGVSQSPRYKVTKRGQDVALRCDPISGHVSLYWYRQALGQGPEFLTYFNYEAQQDKSGLPNDRFSAERPEGSISTLTIQRTEQRDSAMYRCASSSRQFSGNTIYFGEGSWLTVV.